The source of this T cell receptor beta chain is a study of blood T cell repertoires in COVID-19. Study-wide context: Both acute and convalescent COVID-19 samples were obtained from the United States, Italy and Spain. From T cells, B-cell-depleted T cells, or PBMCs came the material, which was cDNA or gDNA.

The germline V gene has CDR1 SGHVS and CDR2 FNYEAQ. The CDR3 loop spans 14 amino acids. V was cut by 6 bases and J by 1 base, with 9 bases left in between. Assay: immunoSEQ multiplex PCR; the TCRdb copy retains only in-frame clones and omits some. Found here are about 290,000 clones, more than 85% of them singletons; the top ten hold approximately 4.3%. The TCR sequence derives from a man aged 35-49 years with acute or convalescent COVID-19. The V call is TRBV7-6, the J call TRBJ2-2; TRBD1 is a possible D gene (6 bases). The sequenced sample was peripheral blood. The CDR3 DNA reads TGTGCCAGCAGAGCACAGGGGAACACCGGGGAGCTGTTTTTT. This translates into CASRAQGNTGELFF. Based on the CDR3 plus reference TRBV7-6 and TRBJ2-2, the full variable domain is GAGVSQSPRYKVTKRGQDVALRCDPISGHVSLYWYRQALGQGPEFLTYFNYEAQQDKSGLPNDRFSAERPEGSISTLTIQRTEQRDSAMYRCASRAQGNTGELFFGEGSRLTVL.